This TCR beta chain appears in the sequencing data of a study of T cell repertoires in cytomegalovirus infection. In the study overall: In public TCR beta signatures, there were indications of both CMV infection and matching HLA type.

Study-level results: Adding up the frequency of public TCR beta families identified people who carried CMV plus the relevant HLA. Across the ex vivo response, the dominant clonotypes were HLA-C-restricted CMV-specific TCR beta clonotypes.

This CDR3 has 17 amino acids. Germline loops: CDR1 MNHNS, CDR2 SASEGT. Trimming removed 3 bases from V and 3 bases from J; junction bases left unmatched: 12. TCRdb called the reads again in MiXCR, with one record for every CDR3 protein. The sample holds around 530,000 distinct CDR3 sequences, more than 15% seen once. This clonotype was counted between two and nine times. The antigen is undetermined. This chain uses TRBV6-1 with TRBJ2-3, with 7 bases that match TRBD2. This clonotype was sampled from a human donor in good health (CMV status not recorded). Some clones in this sample may be carry-over from other donors' samples. Material for sequencing was CD8+ T cells from PBMCs. The CDR3 reads CASSEEIAGLGTDTQYF. Here the CDR3 DNA reads TGTGCCAGCAGTGAGGAAATAGCGGGCCTTGGGACAGATACGCAGTATTTT.